This TCR beta chain was profiled in a study of blood T cell repertoires in COVID-19. Study background: In each case, the material was cDNA or gDNA derived from T cells, B-cell-depleted T cells, or PBMCs.

The CDR3 runs 16 residues. Germline V lookup: CDR1 MDHEN, CDR2 SYDVKM. The V segment lost 6 bases and the J segment 5 bases; nucleotides outside the gene matches: 11. Original processing notes: Nucleated cell number was recorded as an estimate derived from reference gene primer amplification. Using immunoSEQ multiplex PCR, the repertoire was profiled, and TCRdb retains in-frame clones only, with some absent. Clonal size and the V and J genes are those of that table, whereas D and trimming came from the DNA. Of 31,000 or so clones in the sample, approximately 85% were seen once. Sequenced sample: peripheral blood. This clonotype was obtained from a human donor in a cohort sampled during active COVID-19. J is TRBJ2-2 and V is TRBV28; 8 bases match TRBD2. For the CDR3, the DNA is TGTGCCAGCAGACCCCCGGGGGGGAGCGGAACCGGGGAGCTGTTTTTT. Amino acids: CASRPPGGSGTGELFF.